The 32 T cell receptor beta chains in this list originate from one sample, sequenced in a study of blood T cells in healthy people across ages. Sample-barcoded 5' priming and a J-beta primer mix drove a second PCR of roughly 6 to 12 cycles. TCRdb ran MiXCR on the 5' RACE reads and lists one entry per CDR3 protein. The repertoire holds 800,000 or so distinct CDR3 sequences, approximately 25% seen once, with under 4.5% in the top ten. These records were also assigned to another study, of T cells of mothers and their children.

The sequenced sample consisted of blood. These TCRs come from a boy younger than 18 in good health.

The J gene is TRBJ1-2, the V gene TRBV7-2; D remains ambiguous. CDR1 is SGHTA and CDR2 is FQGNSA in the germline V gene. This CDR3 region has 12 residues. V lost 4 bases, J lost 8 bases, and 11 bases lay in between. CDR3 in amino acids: CASSYRTWGYTF. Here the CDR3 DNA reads TGTGCCAGCAGCTACCGGACCTGGGGCTACACCTTC.

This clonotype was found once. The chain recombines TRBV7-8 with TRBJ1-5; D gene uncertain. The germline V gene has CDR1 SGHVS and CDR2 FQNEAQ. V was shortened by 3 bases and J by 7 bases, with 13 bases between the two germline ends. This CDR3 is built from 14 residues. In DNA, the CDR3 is TGTGCCAGCAGCTTGACGCCAGAGGACCAGCCCCAGCATTTT. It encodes CASSLTPEDQPQHF.

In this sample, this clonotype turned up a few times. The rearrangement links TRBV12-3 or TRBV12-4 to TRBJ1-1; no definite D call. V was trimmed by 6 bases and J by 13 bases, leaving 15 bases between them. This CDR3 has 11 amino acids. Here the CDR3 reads CASSTTGSVFF. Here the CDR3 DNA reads TGTGCCAGCAGCACTACGGGGAGTGTTTTCTTT.

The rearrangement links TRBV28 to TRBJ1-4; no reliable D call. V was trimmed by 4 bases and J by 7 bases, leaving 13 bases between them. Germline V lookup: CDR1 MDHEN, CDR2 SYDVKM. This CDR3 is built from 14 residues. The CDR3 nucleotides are TGTGCCAGCAGTTCCCTCACAAGACCTGAAAAACTGTTTTTT. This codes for CASSSLTRPEKLFF.

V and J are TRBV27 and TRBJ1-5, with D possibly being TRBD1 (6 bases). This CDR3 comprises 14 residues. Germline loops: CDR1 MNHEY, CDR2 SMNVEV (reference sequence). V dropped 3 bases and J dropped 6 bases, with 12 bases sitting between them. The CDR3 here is CASSFSGVGQPQHF. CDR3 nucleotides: TGTGCCAGCAGTTTTTCAGGGGTCGGTCAGCCCCAGCATTTT.

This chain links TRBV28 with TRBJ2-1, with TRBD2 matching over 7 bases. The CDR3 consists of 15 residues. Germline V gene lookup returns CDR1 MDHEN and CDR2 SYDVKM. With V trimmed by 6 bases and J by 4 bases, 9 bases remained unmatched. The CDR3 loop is CASSSPGGGYNEQFF. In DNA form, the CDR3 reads TGTGCCAGCAGCTCCCCCGGCGGGGGATACAATGAGCAGTTCTTC.

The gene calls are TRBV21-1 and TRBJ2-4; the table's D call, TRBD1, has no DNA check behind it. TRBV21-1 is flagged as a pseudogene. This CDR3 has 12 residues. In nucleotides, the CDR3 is TGTGCCAGCCCGGGACAGACTGACATTCAGTACTTC. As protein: CASPGQTDIQYF.

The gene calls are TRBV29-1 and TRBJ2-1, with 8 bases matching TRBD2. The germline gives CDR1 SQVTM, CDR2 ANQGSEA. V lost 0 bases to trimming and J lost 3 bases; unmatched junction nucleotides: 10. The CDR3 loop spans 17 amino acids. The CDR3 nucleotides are TGCAGCGTTGAAGATCCCGGGAGGGCCGTCGGCTACAATGAGCAGTTCTTC. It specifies CSVEDPGRAVGYNEQFF.

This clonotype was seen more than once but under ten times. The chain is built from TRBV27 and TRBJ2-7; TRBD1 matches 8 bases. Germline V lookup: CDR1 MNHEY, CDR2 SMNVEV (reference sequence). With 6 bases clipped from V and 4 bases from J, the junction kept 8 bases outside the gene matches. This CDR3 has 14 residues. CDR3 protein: CASSRTGMVYEQYF. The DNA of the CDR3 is TGTGCCAGCAGCCGGACAGGGATGGTGTACGAGCAGTACTTC.

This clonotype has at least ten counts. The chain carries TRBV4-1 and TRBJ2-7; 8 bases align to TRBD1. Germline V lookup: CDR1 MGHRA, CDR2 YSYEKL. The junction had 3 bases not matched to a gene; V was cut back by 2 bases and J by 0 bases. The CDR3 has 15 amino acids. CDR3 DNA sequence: TGCGCCAGCAGCCAATGGACAGGGAGCTCCTACGAGCAGTACTTC. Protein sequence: CASSQWTGSSYEQYF.

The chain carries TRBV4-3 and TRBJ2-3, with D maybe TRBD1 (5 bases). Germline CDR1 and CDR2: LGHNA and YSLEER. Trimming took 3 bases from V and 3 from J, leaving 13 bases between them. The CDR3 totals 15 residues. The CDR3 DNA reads TGCGCCAGCAGCCATGCAGGGCTGGCTACAGATACGCAGTATTTT. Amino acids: CASSHAGLATDTQYF.

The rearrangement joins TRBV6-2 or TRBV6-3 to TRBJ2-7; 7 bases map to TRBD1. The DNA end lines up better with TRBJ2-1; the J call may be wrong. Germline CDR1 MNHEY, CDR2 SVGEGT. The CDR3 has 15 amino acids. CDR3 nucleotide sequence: TGTGCCAGCAGTTACTCGGACAGGACATACAATGAGCAGTTCTTC. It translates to CASSYSDRTYNEQFF.

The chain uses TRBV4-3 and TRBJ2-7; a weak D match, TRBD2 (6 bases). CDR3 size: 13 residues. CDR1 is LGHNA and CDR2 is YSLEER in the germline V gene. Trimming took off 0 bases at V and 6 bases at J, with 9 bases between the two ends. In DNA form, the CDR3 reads TGCGCCAGCAGCCAAGAGGGGGGTTCCGAGCAGTACTTC. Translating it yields CASSQEGGSEQYF.

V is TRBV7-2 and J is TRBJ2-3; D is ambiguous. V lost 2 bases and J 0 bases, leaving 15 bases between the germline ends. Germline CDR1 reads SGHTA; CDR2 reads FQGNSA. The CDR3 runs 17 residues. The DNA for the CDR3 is TGTGCCAGCAGCTTATATGGCCGACTTTCTAGCACAGATACGCAGTATTTT. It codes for CASSLYGRLSSTDTQYF.

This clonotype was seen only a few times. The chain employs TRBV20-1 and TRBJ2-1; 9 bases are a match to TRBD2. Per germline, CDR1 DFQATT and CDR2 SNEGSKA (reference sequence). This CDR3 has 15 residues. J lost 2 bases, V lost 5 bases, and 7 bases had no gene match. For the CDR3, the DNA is TGCAGTGCTGGGGGCGGGAGGGCCCCCTACAATGAGCAGTTCTTC. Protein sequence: CSAGGGRAPYNEQFF.

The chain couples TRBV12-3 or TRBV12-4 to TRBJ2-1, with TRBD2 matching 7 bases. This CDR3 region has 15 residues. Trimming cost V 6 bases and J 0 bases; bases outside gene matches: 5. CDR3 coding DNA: TGTGCCAGCAGACGGGACTACCCCTCCTACAATGAGCAGTTCTTC. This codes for CASRRDYPSYNEQFF.

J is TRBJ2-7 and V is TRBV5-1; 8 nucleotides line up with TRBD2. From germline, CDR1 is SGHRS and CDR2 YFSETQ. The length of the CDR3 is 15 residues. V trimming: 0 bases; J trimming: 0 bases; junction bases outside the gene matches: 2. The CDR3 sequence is CASSLVGGGSYEQYF. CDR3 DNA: TGCGCCAGCAGCTTGGTCGGGGGGGGCTCCTACGAGCAGTACTTC. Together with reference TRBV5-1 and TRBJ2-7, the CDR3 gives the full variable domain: KAGVTQTPRYLIKTRGQQVTLSCSPISGHRSVSWYQQTPGQGLQFLFEYFSETQRNKGNFPGRFSGRQFSNSRSEMNVSTLELGDSALYLCASSLVGGGSYEQYFGPGTRLTVT.

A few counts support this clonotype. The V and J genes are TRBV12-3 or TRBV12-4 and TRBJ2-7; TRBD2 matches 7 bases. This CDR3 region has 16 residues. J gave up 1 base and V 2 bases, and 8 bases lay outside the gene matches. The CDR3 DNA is TGTGCCAGCAGTTTATGGCCAGCGGGGAGATCCTACGAGCAGTACTTC. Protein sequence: CASSLWPAGRSYEQYF.

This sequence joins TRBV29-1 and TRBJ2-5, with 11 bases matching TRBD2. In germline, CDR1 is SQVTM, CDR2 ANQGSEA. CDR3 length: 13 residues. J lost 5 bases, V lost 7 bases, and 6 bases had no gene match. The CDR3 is CSATLAGVETQYF. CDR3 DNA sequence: TGCAGCGCGACACTAGCGGGAGTGGAGACCCAGTACTTC.

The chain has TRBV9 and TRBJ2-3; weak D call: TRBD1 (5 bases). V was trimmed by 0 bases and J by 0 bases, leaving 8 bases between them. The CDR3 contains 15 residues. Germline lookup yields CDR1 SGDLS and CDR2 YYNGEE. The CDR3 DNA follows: TGTGCCAGCAGCGTAGTGACAGCAAGCACAGATACGCAGTATTTT. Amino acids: CASSVVTASTDTQYF.

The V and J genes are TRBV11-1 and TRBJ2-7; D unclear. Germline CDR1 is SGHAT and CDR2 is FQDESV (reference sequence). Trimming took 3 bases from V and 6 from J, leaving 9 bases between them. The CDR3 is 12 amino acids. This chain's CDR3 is CASSFRLAEQYF. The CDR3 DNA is TGTGCCAGCAGCTTTAGACTCGCCGAGCAGTACTTC.

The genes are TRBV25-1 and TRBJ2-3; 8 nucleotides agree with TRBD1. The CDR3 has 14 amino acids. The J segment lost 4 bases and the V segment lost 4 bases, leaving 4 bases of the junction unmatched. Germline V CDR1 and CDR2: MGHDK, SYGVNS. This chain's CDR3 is CASSVPQGADTQYF. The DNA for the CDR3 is TGTGCCAGCAGTGTCCCACAGGGGGCAGATACGCAGTATTTT.

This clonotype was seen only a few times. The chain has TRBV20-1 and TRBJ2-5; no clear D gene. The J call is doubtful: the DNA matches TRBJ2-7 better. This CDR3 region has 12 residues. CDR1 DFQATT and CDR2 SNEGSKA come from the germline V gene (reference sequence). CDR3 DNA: TGCAGTGCTAGAGATATCGGGTACGAGCAGTACTTC. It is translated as CSARDIGYEQYF.

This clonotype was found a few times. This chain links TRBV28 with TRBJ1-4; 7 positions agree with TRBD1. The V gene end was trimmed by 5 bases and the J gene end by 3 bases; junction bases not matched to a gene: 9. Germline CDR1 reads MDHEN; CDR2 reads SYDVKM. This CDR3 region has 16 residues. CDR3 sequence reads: CASSKYQGVSNEKLFF. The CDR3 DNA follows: TGTGCCAGCAGTAAATATCAGGGGGTGTCTAATGAAAAACTGTTTTTT.

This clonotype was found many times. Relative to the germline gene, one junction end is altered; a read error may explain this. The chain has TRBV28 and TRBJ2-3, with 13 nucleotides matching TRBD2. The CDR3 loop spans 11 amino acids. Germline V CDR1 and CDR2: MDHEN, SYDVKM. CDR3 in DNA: TGTGCCAGCAGTTCACTAGCGGGGGGGGATTTT. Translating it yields CASSSLAGGDF. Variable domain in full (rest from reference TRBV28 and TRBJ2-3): DVKVTQSSRYLVKRTGEKVFLECVQDMDHENMFWYRQDPGLGLRLIYFSYDVKMKEKGDIPEGYSVSREKKERFSLILESASTNQTSMYLCASSSLAGGDFGPGTRLTVL.

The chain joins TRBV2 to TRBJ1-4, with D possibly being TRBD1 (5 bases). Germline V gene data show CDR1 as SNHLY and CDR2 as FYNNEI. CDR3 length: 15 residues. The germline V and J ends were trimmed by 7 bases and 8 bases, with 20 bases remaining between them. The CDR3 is CASKRVNGGREKLFF. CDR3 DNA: TGTGCCAGCAAACGGGTGAATGGGGGACGGGAAAAACTGTTTTTT.

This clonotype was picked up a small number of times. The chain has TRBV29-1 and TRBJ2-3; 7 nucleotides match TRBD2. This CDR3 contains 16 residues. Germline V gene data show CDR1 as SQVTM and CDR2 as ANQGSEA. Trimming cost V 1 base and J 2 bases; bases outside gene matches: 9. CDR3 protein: CSVEATLAAVTDTQYF. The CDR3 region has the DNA TGCAGCGTTGAAGCTACGCTAGCGGCGGTCACAGATACGCAGTATTTT.

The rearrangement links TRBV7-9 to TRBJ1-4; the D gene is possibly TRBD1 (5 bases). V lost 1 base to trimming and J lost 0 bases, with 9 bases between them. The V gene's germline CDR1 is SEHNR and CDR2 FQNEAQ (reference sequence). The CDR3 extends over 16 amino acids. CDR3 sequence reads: CASSLVGEATNEKLFF. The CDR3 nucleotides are TGTGCCAGCAGCTTAGTGGGGGAAGCAACTAATGAAAAACTGTTTTTT.

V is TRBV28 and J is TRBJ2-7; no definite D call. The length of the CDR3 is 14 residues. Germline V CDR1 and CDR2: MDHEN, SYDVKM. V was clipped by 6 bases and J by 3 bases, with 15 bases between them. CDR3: CASRSPWYRYEQYF. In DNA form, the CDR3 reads TGTGCCAGCAGGAGCCCCTGGTACCGCTACGAGCAGTACTTC.

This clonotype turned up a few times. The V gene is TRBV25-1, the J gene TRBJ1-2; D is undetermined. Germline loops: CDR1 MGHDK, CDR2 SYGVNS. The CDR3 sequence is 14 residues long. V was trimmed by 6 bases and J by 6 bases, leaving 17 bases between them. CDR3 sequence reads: CASSEGTHFDGYTF. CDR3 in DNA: TGTGCCAGCAGCGAAGGAACACATTTTGATGGCTACACCTTC.

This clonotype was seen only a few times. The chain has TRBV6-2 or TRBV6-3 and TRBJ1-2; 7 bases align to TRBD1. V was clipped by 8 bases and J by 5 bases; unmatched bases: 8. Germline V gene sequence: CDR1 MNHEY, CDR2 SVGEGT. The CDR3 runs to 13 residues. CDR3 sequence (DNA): TGTGCCAGCGGGACAGCCTGGGATTATGGCTACACCTTC. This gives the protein CASGTAWDYGYTF.

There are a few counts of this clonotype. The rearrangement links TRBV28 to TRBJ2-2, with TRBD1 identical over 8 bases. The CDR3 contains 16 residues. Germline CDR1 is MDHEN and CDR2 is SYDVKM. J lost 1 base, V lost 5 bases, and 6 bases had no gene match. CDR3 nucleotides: TGTGCCAGCAGTGAATATGGGACAGGGAACACCGGGGAGCTGTTTTTT. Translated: CASSEYGTGNTGELFF.